This T cell receptor (beta chain) was sequenced in a study of cytomegalovirus exposure and HLA in healthy donors. Study outcomes and limitations: Confirmation was obtained in vitro that three CMV-associated chains are specific for CMV antigens.

13 Jbeta primers and 60 Vbeta primers were used for the PCR. The table came from immunoSEQ multiplex PCR; TCRdb's copy has only in-frame clones and leaves some out. In the table there are approximately 220,000 clones, approximately 83% of which are singletons. As concerns this clone: The antigen remains unidentified.

This CDR3 is built from 12 residues. V was trimmed by 5 bases and J by 4 bases, leaving 9 bases between them. Germline assignment: CDR1 SGHTA and CDR2 FQGNSA. The sample consisted of PBMCs. The TCR comes from a boy aged 2 to 10 in good health and CMV-seronegative. The chain links TRBV7-2 to TRBJ2-7; no definite D call. This chain's CDR3 is CASSPSLYEQYF. CDR3 nucleotides: TGTGCCAGCAGCCCCTCCTTATACGAGCAGTACTTC. The variable domain in full, with the rest retrieved from reference TRBV7-2 and TRBJ2-7, is GAGVSQSPSNKVTEKGKDVELRCDPISGHTALYWYRQSLGQGLEFLIYFQGNSAPDKSGLPSDRFSAERTGGSVSTLTIQRTQQEDSAVYLCASSPSLYEQYFGPGTRLTVT.